These 15 T cell receptor beta chains were all obtained from the same sample, sequenced in a study of blood T cell repertoires in COVID-19 (dated by TCRdb to about 2020). Libraries were constructed by the immunoSEQ multiplex PCR assay. TCRdb mirrors the immuneACCESS table, restricted to in-frame sequences. Some clones are absent from its copies; in checked studies, under half trace to an unresolved V gene, and the reason for the others is unknown. This sample comprises 75,000 to 90,000 clones, 86% of them detected only once. The ten largest clonotypes hold approximately 8% of the sample. The sequenced material came from peripheral blood. Receptors were obtained from a man aged 45-60 years with active COVID-19.

This chain connects TRBV5-6 to TRBJ2-2; 8 bases agree with TRBD2. Germline trimming cut 1 base from V and 1 base from J; bases unmatched to any gene: 3. CDR1 is SGHDT and CDR2 is YYEEEE in the germline V gene. The CDR3 consists of 16 residues. CDR3 in DNA: TGTGCCAGCAGCTTGTTCCTAGCGGGGAACACCGGGGAGCTGTTTTTT. Translation gives CASSLFLAGNTGELFF.

This chain links TRBV5-1 with TRBJ1-1, with 8 bases lining up with TRBD1. In germline, CDR1 is SGHRS, CDR2 YFSETQ. The CDR3 is 13 amino acids. V lost 4 bases to trimming and J lost 4 bases; unmatched junction nucleotides: 3. The CDR3 sequence is CASSAGQATEAFF. In DNA, the CDR3 is TGCGCCAGCAGCGCGGGACAGGCCACTGAAGCTTTCTTT.

This sequence joins TRBV28 and TRBJ1-4; D might be TRBD1 (6 bases). There are 16 residues in the CDR3. V lost 4 bases and J lost 5, with 17 bases in between. Germline CDR1 is MDHEN and CDR2 is SYDVKM. Here the CDR3 reads CASSSPRTARNEKLFF. The CDR3 region has the DNA TGTGCCAGCAGTTCACCGAGGACAGCCAGAAATGAAAAACTGTTTTTT.

This clone was picked up a small number of times. The chain carries TRBV4-1 and TRBJ2-7, with a weak D call TRBD2 (6 bases). CDR1 MGHRA and CDR2 YSYEKL come from the germline V gene. This CDR3 contains 15 residues. V lost 4 bases to trimming and J lost 1 base, with 14 bases between them. In DNA, the CDR3 is TGCGCCAGCAGCCTCCGGGGGACTGATTCCTACGAGCAGTACTTC. Its translation: CASSLRGTDSYEQYF.

The chain couples TRBV12-5 to TRBJ2-3; 10 bases agree with TRBD1. The CDR3 covers 16 residues. The germline V gene has CDR1 LGHNT and CDR2 FRNRAP. J was trimmed by 3 bases and V by 1 base; bases with no gene match: 4. This CDR3 is CASGLGTGGYTDTQYF. DNA for the CDR3: TGTGCTAGTGGTTTGGGGACAGGGGGTTATACAGATACGCAGTATTTT. The full variable domain, its missing parts supplied by reference TRBV12-5 and TRBJ2-3, is DARVTQTPRHKVTEMGQEVTMRCQPILGHNTVFWYRQTMMQGLELLAYFRNRAPLDDSGMPKDRFSAEMPDATLATLKIQPSEPRDSAVYFCASGLGTGGYTDTQYFGPGTRLTVL.

The chain links TRBV19 to TRBJ2-7; tentatively, D is TRBD1 (6 bases). V was shortened by 2 bases and J by 4 bases, with 18 bases between the two germline ends. CDR1 is LNHDA and CDR2 is SQIVND in the germline V gene (reference sequence). This CDR3 has 16 residues. CDR3 bases: TGTGCCAGTAGTATATTGACCCGGGACAAAAAATACGAGCAGTACTTC. Amino acids: CASSILTRDKKYEQYF.

This chain links TRBV6-2 or TRBV6-3 with TRBJ1-5; no firm D call. Per the germline V gene, CDR1 is MNHEY and CDR2 is SVGEGT. The CDR3 extends over 15 amino acids. V gave up 4 bases and J gave up 2 bases, with 12 bases separating them. The DNA for the CDR3 is TGTGCCAGCAGTTCGGCCGCTGCGGGCAATCAGCCCCAGCATTTT. This sequence encodes CASSSAAAGNQPQHF.

The chain joins TRBV5-5 to TRBJ2-7; no reliable D call. V gave up 2 bases and J gave up 4 bases, with 13 bases separating them. Per the germline V gene, CDR1 is SGHKS and CDR2 is YYEKEE (reference sequence). The CDR3 runs 14 residues. Here the CDR3 reads CASSFVAQRYEQYF. The CDR3 DNA sequence: TGTGCCAGCAGCTTTGTAGCTCAAAGATACGAGCAGTACTTC.

The count of this clone is one. The chain recombines TRBV5-6 with TRBJ1-3; the D gene is possibly TRBD1 (6 bases). This CDR3 comprises 15 residues. Trimming pared 4 bases from V and 1 base from J, leaving 12 bases between. Looked up from germline, CDR1 is SGHDT and CDR2 is YYEEEE. The CDR3 here is CASSTLGGSGNTIYF. The CDR3, as DNA: TGTGCCAGCAGCACCCTAGGGGGATCTGGAAACACCATATATTTT. Full variable domain (rest looked up from reference TRBV5-6 and TRBJ1-3): DAGVTQSPTHLIKTRGQQVTLRCSPKSGHDTVSWYQQALGQGPQFIFQYYEEEERQRGNFPDRFSGHQFPNYSSELNVNALLLGDSALYLCASSTLGGSGNTIYFGEGSWLTVV.

There are a few counts of this clone. V is TRBV18 and J is TRBJ2-7; 8 bases are a match to TRBD1. From germline, CDR1 is KGHSH and CDR2 LQKENI. The junction had 2 bases not matched to a gene; V was cut back by 2 bases and J by 2 bases. The CDR3 runs to 14 residues. The CDR3 DNA follows: TGTGCCAGCTCACCAGACAGGGGTCCCTACGAGCAGTACTTC. It is translated as CASSPDRGPYEQYF. Using reference TRBV18 and TRBJ2-7 for the parts outside the CDR3, the full variable domain is NAGVMQNPRHLVRRRGQEARLRCSPMKGHSHVYWYRQLPEEGLKFMVYLQKENIIDESGMPKERFSAEFPKEGPSILRIQQVVRGDSAAYFCASSPDRGPYEQYFGPGTRLTVT.

The chain recombines TRBV28 with TRBJ1-5; D uncertain. Trimming cost V 4 bases and J 0 bases, with 7 bases left between them. The CDR3 consists of 14 residues. Germline CDR1 is MDHEN and CDR2 is SYDVKM. CDR3 bases: TGTGCCAGCAGTTCTCCAGATAGCAATCAGCCCCAGCATTTT. Protein product: CASSSPDSNQPQHF.

V gene TRBV3-1 (or the pseudogene TRBV3-2) combines with J gene TRBJ2-3, with 12 bases fitting TRBD2. The V and J ends lost 0 bases and 6 bases, in that order; junction bases with no gene match: 7. The CDR3 is 17 residues long. CDR1 LGHDT and CDR2 YNNKEL come from the germline V gene (reference sequence). CDR3 in amino acids: CASSQDCTSGGQDTQYF. CDR3 in DNA: TGTGCCAGCAGCCAAGATTGTACTAGCGGGGGGCAGGATACGCAGTATTTT.

The chain joins TRBV4-2 to TRBJ1-5; unclear D gene. Trimming stripped 5 bases from V and 0 bases from J, with 8 bases between. The CDR3 is 14 amino acids. Germline CDR1 LGHNA, CDR2 YNFKEQ. The CDR3 nucleotides read TGTGCCAGCAGCTTAGAGCTTAGCAATCAGCCCCAGCATTTT. Its protein is CASSLELSNQPQHF.

The rearrangement joins TRBV24-1 to TRBJ2-3; TRBD2 matches at 7 bases. The V gene's germline CDR1 is KGHDR and CDR2 SFDVKD. V lost 4 bases and J lost 1; bases outside the gene matches: 4. CDR3 size: 15 residues. CDR3 protein: CATSELAEGTDTQYF. CDR3 nucleotides: TGTGCCACCAGTGAGCTAGCGGAGGGCACAGATACGCAGTATTTT.

The chain uses TRBV5-4 and TRBJ2-1; 15 positions agree with TRBD2. The CDR3 has 16 amino acids. CDR1 is SGHNT and CDR2 is YYREEE in the germline V gene (reference sequence). The V gene end was trimmed by 3 bases and the J gene end by 4 bases; junction bases not matched to a gene: 2. The CDR3 sequence is CASSSGLAGGYNEQFF. CDR3 DNA sequence: TGTGCCAGCAGCTCAGGACTAGCGGGAGGGTACAATGAGCAGTTCTTC.